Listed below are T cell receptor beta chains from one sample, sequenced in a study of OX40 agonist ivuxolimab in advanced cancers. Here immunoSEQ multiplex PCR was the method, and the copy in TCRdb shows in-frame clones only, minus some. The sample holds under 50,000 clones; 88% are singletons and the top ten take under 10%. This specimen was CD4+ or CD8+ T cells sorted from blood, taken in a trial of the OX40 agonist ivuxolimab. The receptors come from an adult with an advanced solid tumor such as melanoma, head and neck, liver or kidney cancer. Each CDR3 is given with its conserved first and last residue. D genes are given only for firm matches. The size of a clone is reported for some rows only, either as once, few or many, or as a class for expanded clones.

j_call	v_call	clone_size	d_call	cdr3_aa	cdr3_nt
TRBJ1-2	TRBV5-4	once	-	CASSLEAGVNYGYTF	TGTGCCAGCAGCTTGGAGGCAGGGGTGAACTATGGCTACACCTTC
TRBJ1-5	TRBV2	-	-	CASRTDKVQPQHF	TGTGCCAGCAGAACCGACAAGGTTCAGCCCCAGCATTTT
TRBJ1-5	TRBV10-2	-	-	CASRRRGNQPQHF	TGCGCCAGCAGAAGAAGAGGTAATCAGCCCCAGCATTTT
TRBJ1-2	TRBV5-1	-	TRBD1	CASSSAGGRYGYTF	TGCGCCAGCAGCTCCGCAGGGGGCCGATATGGCTACACCTTC
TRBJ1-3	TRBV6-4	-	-	CASSEGVGSGNTIYF	TGTGCCAGCAGTGAAGGGGTCGGGTCTGGAAACACCATATATTTT
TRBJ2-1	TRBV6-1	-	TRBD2	CASSGRTSGRDEQFF	TGTGCCAGCAGTGGCCGGACTAGCGGGAGGGATGAGCAGTTCTTC
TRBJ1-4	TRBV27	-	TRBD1	CASSLSGTGGEKLFF	TGTGCCAGCAGTCTGTCCGGGACAGGGGGGGAAAAACTGTTTTTT
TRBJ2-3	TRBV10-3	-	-	CAISLGQTSTDTQYF	TGTGCCATCAGTCTCGGACAGACTAGCACAGATACGCAGTATTTT
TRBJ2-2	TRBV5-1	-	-	CASSPVSTGELFF	TGCGCCAGCAGCCCCGTAAGCACCGGGGAGCTGTTTTTT
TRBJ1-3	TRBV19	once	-	CASSIRHSVSGNTIYF	TGTGCCAGTAGTATTCGGCACTCCGTCTCTGGAAACACCATATATTTT
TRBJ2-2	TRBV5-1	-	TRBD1	CASSIGQGASGELFF	TGCGCCAGCAGCATAGGACAGGGGGCCTCCGGGGAGCTGTTTTTT
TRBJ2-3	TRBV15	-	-	CATSRDIRADTQYF	TGTGCCACCAGCAGAGATATTAGGGCAGATACGCAGTATTTT
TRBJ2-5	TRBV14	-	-	CASSQVISTETQYF	TGTGCCAGCAGCCAAGTGATCAGCACGGAGACCCAGTACTTC
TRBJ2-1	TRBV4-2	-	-	CASSQRATYNEQFF	TGTGCCAGCAGCCAACGTGCGACCTACAATGAGCAGTTCTTC
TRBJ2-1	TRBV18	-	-	CASSPGRERYNEQFF	TGTGCCAGCTCACCAGGCCGGGAGAGGTACAATGAGCAGTTCTTC
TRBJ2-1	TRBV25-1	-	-	CASSDRLEQFF	TGTGCCAGCAGTGATCGTCTTGAGCAGTTCTTC
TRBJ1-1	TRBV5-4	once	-	CTSSLEGGLGTEAFF	TGTACCAGCAGCTTGGAAGGGGGGCTGGGTACTGAAGCTTTCTTT
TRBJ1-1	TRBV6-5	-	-	CASSYRRDMNTEAFF	TGTGCCAGCAGTTACCGGCGGGACATGAACACTGAAGCTTTCTTT
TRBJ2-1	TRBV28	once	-	CASSLSQPGYNEQFF	TGTGCCAGCAGTTTATCCCAACCGGGCTACAATGAGCAGTTCTTC
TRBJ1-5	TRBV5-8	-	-	CASSLERVRPQHF	TGTGCCAGCAGCTTGGAGCGGGTGCGTCCCCAGCATTTT
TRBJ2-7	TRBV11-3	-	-	CASSAQGGYEQYF	TGTGCCAGCAGTGCACAGGGTGGCTACGAGCAGTACTTC
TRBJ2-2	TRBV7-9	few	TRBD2	CASSPGLAGGLNTGELFF	TGTGCCAGCAGCCCTGGACTAGCGGGAGGCCTGAACACCGGGGAGCTGTTTTTT
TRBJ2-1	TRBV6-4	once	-	CASSTQLAAPREQFF	TGTGCCAGCAGTACCCAACTAGCAGCCCCCAGGGAGCAGTTCTTC
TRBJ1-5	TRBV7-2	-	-	CASSLDQKPQHF	TGTGCCAGCAGCTTAGATCAGAAGCCCCAGCATTTT
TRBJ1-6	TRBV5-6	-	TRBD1	CASSLVLRTGVSAPLHF	TGTGCCAGCAGCTTGGTCCTTCGGACAGGGGTATCGGCACCCCTCCACTTT
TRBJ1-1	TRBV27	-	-	CASSLRTGMNTEAFF	TGTGCCAGCAGTTTACGGACGGGGATGAACACTGAAGCTTTCTTT
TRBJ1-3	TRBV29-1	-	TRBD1	CSVEAPSTGARNTIYF	TGCAGCGTTGAAGCCCCGTCGACAGGGGCAAGAAACACCATATATTTT
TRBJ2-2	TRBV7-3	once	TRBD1	CASSLLGQGVDGELFF	TGTGCCAGCAGCTTACTTGGACAGGGGGTAGACGGGGAGCTGTTTTTT
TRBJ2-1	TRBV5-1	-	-	CASSLSGRSNEQFF	TGCGCCAGCAGCTTGTCCGGGAGAAGCAATGAGCAGTTCTTC
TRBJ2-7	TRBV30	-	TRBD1	CAWSVGQGANYEQYF	TGTGCCTGGAGTGTAGGGCAGGGGGCGAACTACGAGCAGTACTTC
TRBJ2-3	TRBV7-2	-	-	CASSLVSGSPDTQYF	TGTGCCAGCAGCTTAGTCAGCGGTAGCCCAGATACGCAGTATTTT
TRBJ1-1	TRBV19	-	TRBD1	CASSMTGLDTEAFF	TGTGCCAGTAGTATGACAGGGTTGGACACTGAAGCTTTCTTT
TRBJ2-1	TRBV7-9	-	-	CASSLAMGSRNEQFF	TGTGCCAGCAGCTTAGCAATGGGCTCTCGGAATGAGCAGTTCTTC
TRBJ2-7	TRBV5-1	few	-	CASSLALVGIGEQYF	TGCGCCAGCAGCTTGGCCTTAGTTGGGATAGGCGAGCAGTACTTC
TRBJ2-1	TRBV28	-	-	CASSMPGPGFSNEQFF	TGTGCCAGCAGCATGCCTGGACCAGGATTCAGCAATGAGCAGTTCTTC
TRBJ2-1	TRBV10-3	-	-	CAISERAVSYNEQFF	TGTGCCATCAGTGAGAGGGCCGTCTCCTACAATGAGCAGTTCTTC
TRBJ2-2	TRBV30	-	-	CAWRGLAVTGELFF	TGTGCCTGGAGGGGACTGGCGGTTACCGGGGAGCTGTTTTTT
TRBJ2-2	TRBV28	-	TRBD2	CASSIPTSGRALNTGELFF	TGTGCCAGCAGCATACCTACAAGCGGGAGGGCCTTGAACACCGGGGAGCTGTTTTTT
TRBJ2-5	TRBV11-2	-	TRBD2	CASSSRSPGGSGSQTQYF	TGTGCCAGCAGCTCCAGGAGCCCTGGGGGTAGCGGGAGTCAGACCCAGTACTTC
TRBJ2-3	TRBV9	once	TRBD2	CASSPGLAGATDTQYF	TGTGCCAGCAGCCCGGGACTAGCGGGAGCCACAGATACGCAGTATTTT
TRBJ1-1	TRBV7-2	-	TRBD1	CASSSTTGGKAEAFF	TGTGCCAGCAGCTCTACGACAGGGGGGAAGGCTGAAGCTTTCTTT
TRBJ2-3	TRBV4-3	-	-	CASSQGSQNTDTQYF	TGCGCCAGCAGCCAAGGTAGTCAGAACACAGATACGCAGTATTTT
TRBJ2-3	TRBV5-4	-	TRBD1	CASSSHRGDTDTQYF	TGTGCCAGCAGCTCACACAGGGGGGACACAGATACGCAGTATTTT
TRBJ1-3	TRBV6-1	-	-	CAVPGSGNTIYF	TGTGCCGTCCCGGGAAGTGGAAACACCATATATTTT
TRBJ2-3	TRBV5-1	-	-	CASGQSPEPNTDTQYF	TGCGCCAGCGGCCAGTCCCCCGAACCAAACACAGATACGCAGTATTTT
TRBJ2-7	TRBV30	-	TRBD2	CAWSVGKTRTSGRVREQYF	TGTGCCTGGAGTGTAGGGAAGACCCGGACTAGCGGGAGGGTGAGGGAGCAGTACTTC
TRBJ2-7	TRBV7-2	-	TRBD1	CASSVRDSYEQYF	TGTGCCAGCAGCGTCCGGGACAGCTACGAGCAGTACTTC
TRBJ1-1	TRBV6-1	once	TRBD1	CASSPGQGNTEAFF	TGTGCCAGCAGTCCGGGACAGGGGAACACTGAAGCTTTCTTT
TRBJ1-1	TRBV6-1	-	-	CASSEAVWGQGSPMNTEAFF	TGTGCCAGCAGTGAAGCAGTTTGGGGGCAGGGTAGTCCAATGAACACTGAAGCTTTCTTT
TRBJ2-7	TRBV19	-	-	CASSIDLSGSSYEQYF	TGTGCCAGTAGTATAGATCTGAGCGGCAGTTCCTACGAGCAGTACTTC
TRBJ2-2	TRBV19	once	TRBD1	CASSPRGRITGELFF	TGTGCCAGTAGCCCCAGGGGGCGCATCACCGGGGAGCTGTTTTTT
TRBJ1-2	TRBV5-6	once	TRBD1	CASSLVGTGRDGYTF	TGTGCCAGCAGCTTGGTCGGGACAGGTCGAGATGGCTACACCTTC
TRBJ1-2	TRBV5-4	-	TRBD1	CASSSEGAALEGYTF	TGTGCCAGCAGCAGCGAGGGGGCCGCCCTGGAAGGCTACACCTTC
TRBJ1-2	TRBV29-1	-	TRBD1	CSVQQGGYGYTF	TGCAGCGTCCAACAGGGGGGCTATGGCTACACCTTC